The present entry profiles one T cell receptor beta chain with its context. Its binding antigen is unknown. Per-nucleotide qualities are absent, and no much larger clonotype sits a single base away. This sample is drawn from a study of shared clonotypes between healthy human individuals (dated by TCRdb to about 2020). Describing the broader study: Three men and a couple of women, aged 18 to 49 years, made up the cohort. To increase sequencing depth and limit assay-specific biases, different laboratories used diverse techniques to prepare libraries and sequence TCR repertoires. Leukapheresis yielded between about 0.85 and 10 billion PBMCs per donor. To estimate repertoire size and how much clonotypes are shared between individuals, the study performed deep sequencing of blood TCR repertoires from five healthy adults. For each donor, CD4 naive and CD4 memory were each given three plates, CD8 naive was given two plates, and CD8 memory was given one plate. On the study overall, not on this receptor specifically: The small number of donors limited the genetic and exposure-history diversity represented. About 5% of naive CD4, around 4% of naive CD8, about 2.1% of memory CD4, and around 0.42% of memory CD8 clonotypes were shared across several donors. Larger estimated clonotype richness was generally found for naive subsets than for memory subsets. Based on pairwise subsampling, the degree of clonotype sharing among donors was expected to be affected by sequencing depth. Sampling was restricted to blood, and TCR repertoires in tissue are likely to differ from TCR repertoires in blood. Compared with non-shared clonotypes, clonotypes shared by all four sorted-subset donors had higher generation probabilities. Even with the large sequencing depth, rarefaction of the sorted-subset datasets indicated that sequencing was incomplete.

The germline V gene (reference sequence) gives CDR1 as SEHNR and CDR2 as FQNEAQ. The germline V and J ends show losses of 3 bases and 5 bases respectively, and no gene match explains 3 bases of the junction. The CDR3 runs 13 residues from the cysteine to the phenylalanine. The only DNA kept is the CDR3, 39 bases in frame from the first base. Healthy HIV-negative adults with no recently reported acute infections or vaccinations were included as donors. Every donor was a Caucasian adult living in Nashville, Tennessee, USA. Magnetic negative selection was used to enrich CD4+ T cells, after which naive cells were positively selected on CD45RA and the negative fraction became the memory subset. Blood was collected by leukapheresis, and PBMCs were isolated by Ficoll-Histopaque density gradient centrifugation and then cryopreserved in liquid nitrogen vapor phase. Analytical flow cytometry was used to check the purity and quantity of every magnetically sorted T cell population. From each sorted fraction, genomic DNA was isolated and quantified by UV absorbance on a Nanodrop 2000c.

Using the deep immunoSEQ assay, multiplex PCR amplified TCR CDR3 regions from genomic DNA. Genomic DNA extracted from each cell subset was distributed evenly over all wells of several immunoSEQ 96-well plates, and each plate served as one replicate. For sorted subsets, about 220 ng of genomic DNA, equivalent to some 30,000 T cell genomes, went into each replicate PCR. Purified libraries were measured with a Qubit 3.0 fluorometer, size-checked on a Bioanalyzer 2100, and measured again with the KAPA Library Quantification kit. Every immunoSEQ 96-well plate was sequenced on a dedicated single-read 150-cycle Illumina NextSeq 550 flow cell. Per the source publication's procedure: Because the immunoSEQ output included only junctional sequences and no quality scores, the filtering could not be the same as the filtering used for full-length reads. Sequences were annotated with PyIR, a Python wrapper for IgBLAST v1.9, using IMGT germline references to assign V/J genes and CDR3. Any read was removed if the V/J assignment was weak (E-value above 1e-6), the CDR3 was missing, or the read contained stop codons, out-of-frame junctions, or ambiguous translated residues. V3J clonotypes were defined as sequences sharing an identical inferred V gene, J gene, and CDR3 amino acid sequence. Percentage overlap between repertoires was computed as shared unique clonotypes divided by the size of the smaller repertoire. RTK rarefaction, the Chao1 estimator, and Recon v2.1 estimates of unobserved clonotypes were used to assess repertoire richness. OLGA was used to compute generation probabilities for all TCRbeta clonotypes that the gDNA method yielded from a few donors. The source is immuneACCESS, and TCRdb retained only in-frame sequences with V and J called. Part of the clones is not carried over; for the studies checked, unresolved V genes explain less than half of this, and the remainder is unexplained. V, J and clone size derive from that table, while D and trimming were established from the DNA sequence. In this sample the table shows 700,000 or so clones, around 72% of which occur a single time. The ten largest clones take up about 1.8% of the sample.

The chain is encoded by TRBV7-9 joined to TRBJ1-2; 7 junctional bases match TRBD1. The source is a woman aged 25-40 years in good health. Sequences were obtained from memory CD4+ T cells sorted from blood. The sample's cell subset or site label is to be understood as: CD45RA-negative fraction. The DNA is TGTGCCAGCAGCTTTGACAGGGTTTATGGCTACACCTTC. The encoded protein is CASSFDRVYGYTF.